This TCR beta chain came from a study of cytomegalovirus exposure and HLA in healthy donors. Data came from immunoSEQ multiplex PCR; TCRdb stores just in-frame clones and leaves some out. Of roughly 80,000 clones listed, just under 95% were seen once; the top ten hold roughly 0.65%. The length of the CDR3 is 13 residues. V dropped 6 bases and J dropped 4; count of bases not matched to a gene: 3. In germline, CDR1 is MNHEY, CDR2 SVGAGI. Sequences were obtained from PBMCs. The TCR comes from a man younger than 35 in good health and CMV-seronegative. The rearrangement uses TRBV6-5 and TRBJ2-7; 10 bases map to TRBD1. The CDR3 sequence: CASRTGGKYEQYF. The CDR3 DNA reads as TGTGCCAGCAGGACAGGGGGCAAATACGAGCAGTACTTC.